This T cell receptor beta chain was observed in a study of OX40 agonist ivuxolimab in advanced cancers. As for the study in general: At just under 85% male, the cohort had a mean age of about 60 years, ranging from roughly 20 to 90.

The table lists this clone with a count of one. Produced via immunoSEQ multiplex PCR; TCRdb's table is partial and in-frame only. The sample carries 30,000 to 45,000 clones, 80% to 95% recorded once. The CDR3 is made up of 15 amino acids. Trimming took 0 bases from V and 0 from J, leaving 8 bases between them. Germline V gene data show CDR1 as MNHEY and CDR2 as SVGAGI. This receptor was taken from an adult with an advanced solid tumor such as melanoma, head and neck, liver or kidney cancer. The chain employs TRBV6-5 and TRBJ1-1, with D perhaps matching TRBD1 (6 bases). This sample comprised CD4+ or CD8+ T cells sorted from blood, obtained in a trial of the OX40 agonist ivuxolimab. DNA of the CDR3: TGTGCCAGCAGTTACTCCAGGGGATTGAACACTGAAGCTTTCTTT. Translation: CASSYSRGLNTEAFF.